These T cell receptor beta chains were read from a single sample in a study of T cells in Graves' hyperthyroidism and ophthalmopathy. Using its own MiXCR run on the multiplex PCR reads, TCRdb lists one record per CDR3 protein. Among approximately 600,000 distinct CDR3 sequences listed, 14% to 15% were seen once. What was sequenced was blood. The source of these receptors is a woman in her forties with Graves' ophthalmopathy. CDR3s leave out the opening cysteine and the closing phenylalanine or tryptophan.

V gene	J gene	CDR3 protein
TRBV29-1	TRBJ1-1	SVQDRGDAF
TRBV18	TRBJ1-2	ASSPSRWDRGYGYT
TRBV2	TRBJ1-5	ASATANQPQH
TRBV11-1	TRBJ1-1	ASSFYRDSEAF
TRBV30	TRBJ2-3	ASPGGGGSDDTDTQY
TRBV20-1	TRBJ2-7	SAAHPVRDEQY
TRBV12-3/TRBV12-4	TRBJ2-7	ASRARGETYEQY
TRBV4-3	TRBJ2-7	ASSQNGLAGDEQY
TRBV6-5	TRBJ2-5	ASSSAPTGYQETQY
TRBV7-2	TRBJ2-5	ATSGRAWETQY
TRBV5-5	TRBJ1-5	ASSFRPGGFYSNQPQH
TRBV2	TRBJ2-7	ASRVETSGEQY
TRBV15	TRBJ1-2	ATSRAPGASYGYT
TRBV6-2/TRBV6-3	TRBJ1-5	ASSYLRGDSGQPQH
TRBV6-2/TRBV6-3	TRBJ2-7	ASSGLAGGPYEQY
TRBV27	TRBJ2-5	ASRGGIGGGVRRGETQY
TRBV6-5	TRBJ1-4	ASSYSGYSNEKLF
TRBV6-5	TRBJ2-5	ASSYSGSGRAGVETQY
TRBV10-2	TRBJ2-7	ASSEPGSSYEQY
TRBV29-1	TRBJ2-5	SAGIETQY
TRBV11-1	TRBJ2-7	ASSSTRGAQTYEQY
TRBV28	TRBJ2-5	ASTPDRLKETQY
TRBV7-8	TRBJ2-7	ASSSRGRLSSYEQY
TRBV11-1	TRBJ2-7	ASSLGTFREQY
TRBV20-1	TRBJ2-7	SARQGDYEQY
TRBV5-4	TRBJ1-6	ASSLKSSYNSPLH
TRBV5-1	TRBJ2-5	ASSLGQLGTQETQY
TRBV12-3/TRBV12-4	TRBJ2-7	ASSWGLGAGYEQY
TRBV12-3/TRBV12-4	TRBJ1-1	ASSLHQGGTWGTEAF
TRBV6-5	TRBJ1-1	ASSRDRGRVGTEAF
TRBV4-3	TRBJ2-7	ASSQDLGGTYEQY
TRBV6-1	TRBJ2-7	ASSSGFMYEQY
TRBV11-2	TRBJ2-2	ASSLDRTSGELF
TRBV12-3/TRBV12-4	TRBJ1-1	ASSSGSLLDGEAF
TRBV29-1	TRBJ2-7	SVEEEAANSYEQY
TRBV15	TRBJ2-5	ATSRSLAAGAETQY
TRBV28	TRBJ1-1	ASSKLSPLTEAF
TRBV5-1	TRBJ1-1	ASSPRDRDSLRDTEAF